The present T cell receptor beta chain was sequenced within a study of CD8 T cells in Susac syndrome. Study overall: Blood was drawn from patients with Susac syndrome. At that point, they were therapy-naive, on corticosteroids, or on intravenous immunoglobulin alone.

About this clonotype: Its antigen is currently unknown.

Reverse transcription of about 0.45 to 1 ug RNA was performed with random hexamers. TCRdb passed the immunoSEQ multiplex PCR reads through MiXCR, listing each CDR3 protein once. In the table there are fewer than 200,000 distinct CDR3 sequences, 75% to 95% of which are singletons. Study observations and caveats: The CD4+ T cell repertoire of patients with Susac syndrome showed no detectable clonal expansion.

This CDR3 spans 16 amino acids. CDR1 and CDR2 (germline): LGHDT, YNNKEL (reference sequence). V was clipped by 0 bases and J by 8 bases; unmatched bases: 7. The sequence came from a human donor with Susac syndrome. Sequencing input: CD4+ T cells from PBMCs. The chain recombines TRBV3-1 with TRBJ2-1; 10 bases align to TRBD2. For the CDR3, the DNA is TGTGCCAGCAGCCAAGAGCTAGCGGGGGCGCTGGATGAGCAGTTCTTC. Its protein product is CASSQELAGALDEQFF.